The present TCR beta chain was sequenced within a study of human T cells and chemical hapten exposure. The CDR3 spans 12 residues. Germline CDR1 SGHDT, CDR2 YYEEEE. V lost 4 bases and J lost 15, with 14 bases in between. Time point defined: patch test 2, 6 weeks after DPC sensitization. Stated treatment: therapeutic diphenylcyclopropenone sensitization with weekly scalp DPC. TCRdb reprocessed the RACE reads via MiXCR and lists one record per CDR3 protein. The sample lists about 70,000 distinct CDR3 sequences; around 8.8% were seen once. The TCR originated in a woman between 50 and 59 years old with alopecia areata. Some clones in this sample may be carry-over from other donors' samples. The chain is built from TRBV5-6 and TRBJ1-6; possible D gene TRBD1, 5 bases. Specimen: whole blood, collected in connection with sensitization to the hapten diphenylcyclopropenone (DPC). The CDR3, as DNA: TGTGCCAGCAGCGGACAAAGGGGCGGCCTCCACTTT. It encodes CASSGQRGGLHF.